This TCR beta chain was sequenced during a study of blood T cell repertoires in COVID-19. Study-level background: The origin of the acute and convalescent COVID-19 samples was the United States, Italy and Spain.

Repertoires were generated with immunoSEQ multiplex PCR, while TCRdb's copy carries only in-frame clones and drops some. Of 360,000 or so clones in the sample, over 80% were seen once. Individuals aged 18 to 89 years were recruited from 24 US areas. Cohort placement rested on clinical history that participants reported themselves. Donors of Cohort 3 who recovered were those that had two negative PCRs, clearance, or symptom resolution. Germline-derived CDR1 and CDR2 are LNHNV and YYDKDF (reference sequence). V shed 5 bases and J shed 0 bases, with 10 bases lying between them. The CDR3 runs to 14 residues.

Material for sequencing was PBMCs or T cells enriched from blood (not recorded which). This sequence originates from a woman aged 45-59 years who had recovered from COVID-19. The chain is built from TRBV15 and TRBJ1-1; D gene uncertain. The CDR3 protein is CATSRRSMNTEAFF. The CDR3 DNA follows: TGTGCCACCAGCCGGAGGAGCATGAACACTGAAGCTTTCTTT.